A single sample gave rise to the 21 T cell receptor beta chains below, sequenced in a study of blood T cells in healthy people across ages. PCR was performed a second time for about 7 to 12 cycles using a sample-barcoded 5' primer and a J-beta primer mix. TCRdb reprocessed the 5' RACE reads via MiXCR and lists one record per CDR3 protein. The profile shows 1.5 million to 1.8 million distinct CDR3 sequences, roughly 43% of them singletons. Material for sequencing was blood. These receptors originate from a woman aged 18-35 years in good health.

The chain couples TRBV11-2 to TRBJ2-5; 11 nucleotides line up with TRBD2. The CDR3 has 20 residues. Germline V CDR1 and CDR2: SGHAT, FQNNGV. V lost 0 bases to trimming and J lost 2 bases; unmatched junction nucleotides: 14. The chain's CDR3 is CASSLDPGLAGVWVQETQYF. The CDR3 nucleotides read TGTGCCAGCAGCTTAGATCCTGGACTAGCGGGTGTATGGGTTCAAGAGACCCAGTACTTC.

The table lists this clonotype with a count of one. This chain links TRBV20-1 with TRBJ1-3, with D perhaps matching TRBD1 (5 bases). The CDR3 is 14 amino acids. Germline V gene data show CDR1 as DFQATT and CDR2 as SNEGSKA (reference sequence). The V and J ends lost 1 base and 0 bases respectively, with 7 bases between them. This CDR3 is CSARGQHSGNTIYF. The CDR3 DNA sequence: TGCAGTGCTAGAGGACAGCACTCTGGAAACACCATATATTTT.

The gene calls are TRBV28 and TRBJ2-1; no definite D call. From germline, CDR1 is MDHEN and CDR2 SYDVKM. The CDR3 contains 14 residues. The germline V and J ends were trimmed by 2 bases and 3 bases, with 8 bases remaining between them. CDR3: CASSLQSDYNEQFF. The CDR3 nucleotides read TGTGCCAGCAGTTTACAAAGCGACTACAATGAGCAGTTCTTC.

Ten or more counts support this clonotype. This sequence joins TRBV29-1 and TRBJ2-7; 10 nucleotides match TRBD2. V was pared by 6 bases and J by 7 bases, with 6 bases of the junction left unmatched. The CDR3 is 12 residues long. Germline V gives CDR1 SQVTM, CDR2 ANQGSEA. In nucleotides, the CDR3 is TGCAGCGTGACCAAGACTAGCGGGGAGCAGTACTTC. It specifies CSVTKTSGEQYF.

This clonotype was detected a few times. The rearrangement uses TRBV3-1 and TRBJ2-5; D not resolved. CDR3 length equals 14 residues. The V gene's germline CDR1 is LGHDT and CDR2 YNNKEL (reference sequence). The V end was cut by 7 bases, the J end by 2 bases, with 14 bases between. The CDR3 coding sequence is TGTGCCAGCACCGCCCTAAGGAATCAAGAGACCCAGTACTTC. Encoded protein: CASTALRNQETQYF.

At least ten counts were recorded for this clonotype. This chain links TRBV28 with TRBJ2-7; TRBD1 agrees at 10 bases. The CDR3 covers 14 residues. The germline V gene has CDR1 MDHEN and CDR2 SYDVKM. J was trimmed by 3 bases and V by 6 bases; bases with no gene match: 5. The DNA of the CDR3 is TGTGCCAGCAGCCCCCGGACAGGGGGCTACGAGCAGTACTTC. It codes for CASSPRTGGYEQYF.

This sequence joins TRBV5-6 and TRBJ1-1; weak D call: TRBD1 (6 bases). This CDR3 contains 14 residues. V shed 4 bases and J shed 5 bases, with 15 bases lying between them. The germline CDR1 and CDR2 sequences are SGHDT and YYEEEE. CDR3 amino acids: CASSIFTGKTEAFF. The CDR3, as DNA: TGTGCCAGCAGCATTTTTACAGGGAAGACTGAAGCTTTCTTT.

This sequence joins TRBV30 and TRBJ2-4, with 9 bases fitting TRBD1. The J call may be wrong; the DNA end is better matched by TRBJ2-7. The CDR3 loop spans 13 amino acids. Germline lookup yields CDR1 GTSNPN and CDR2 SVGIG (reference sequence). Here the CDR3 reads CAWSRDRENEQYF. CDR3 DNA sequence: TGTGCCTGGAGCCGGGACAGGGAGAACGAGCAGTACTTC.

Worth noting for this clonotype: Just one base apart from a much larger clone, this may be a read error. V and J are TRBV4-2 and TRBJ2-7; maybe TRBD1 (5 bases). There are 16 residues in the CDR3. Trimming took off 0 bases at V and 7 bases at J, with 19 bases between the two ends. CDR1 and CDR2 (germline): LGHNA, YNFKEQ. Written as DNA, the CDR3 is TGTGCCAGCAGCCAAGATTGGGGCGAAGCTTACAATGAGCAGTACTTC. It yields the protein CASSQDWGEAYNEQYF.

This clonotype has a handful of counts. The rearrangement links TRBV7-2 to TRBJ1-5, with D unresolved. This CDR3 has 17 amino acids. V was clipped by 7 bases and J by 0 bases, with 19 bases between them. Per the germline V gene, CDR1 is SGHTA and CDR2 is FQGNSA. The CDR3 region has the DNA TGTGCCAGCACCTCACATCCGGGGTACTATAGCAATCAGCCCCAGCATTTT. It yields the protein CASTSHPGYYSNQPQHF. Supplemented by reference TRBV7-2 and TRBJ1-5, the full variable domain reads GAGVSQSPSNKVTEKGKDVELRCDPISGHTALYWYRQSLGQGLEFLIYFQGNSAPDKSGLPSDRFSAERTGGSVSTLTIQRTQQEDSAVYLCASTSHPGYYSNQPQHFGDGTRLSIL.

In its sample, this clonotype was seen a few times. This chain joins TRBV20-1 and TRBJ2-3, with D tentatively TRBD2 (6 bases). From germline, CDR1 is DFQATT and CDR2 SNEGSKA (reference sequence). CDR3 length equals 17 residues. V was clipped by 5 bases and J by 1 base, with 22 bases between them. CDR3 region: CSAQGLARRPGTDTQYF. The DNA for the CDR3 is TGCAGTGCTCAAGGTCTAGCGAGGCGCCCCGGCACAGATACGCAGTATTTT.

The rearrangement links TRBV12-3 or TRBV12-4 to TRBJ1-4; unclear D gene. V was shortened by 2 bases and J by 1 base, with 11 bases between the two germline ends. The CDR3 spans 16 residues. In nucleotides, the CDR3 is TGTGCCAGCAGTTTACTGCGAATCAGAACTAATGAAAAACTGTTTTTT. It translates to CASSLLRIRTNEKLFF.

The chain couples TRBV4-3 to TRBJ1-1, with a possible D match to TRBD1 (6 bases). This CDR3 is 14 amino acids long. Germline CDR1 and CDR2: LGHNA and YSLEER. Trimming removed 0 bases from V and 4 bases from J, with 9 bases in between. Here the CDR3 reads CASSQETGSTEAFF. CDR3 nucleotide sequence: TGCGCCAGCAGCCAAGAAACAGGGAGCACTGAAGCTTTCTTT.

The chain recombines TRBV7-9 with TRBJ1-3; D uncertain. V dropped 6 bases and J dropped 0 bases, with 15 bases sitting between them. Germline-derived CDR1 and CDR2 are SEHNR and FQNEAQ (reference sequence). The CDR3 runs 16 residues. The CDR3 DNA reads as TGTGCCAGCAGGGGCATCGATCCTGGCTCTGGAAACACCATATATTTT. Its translation: CASRGIDPGSGNTIYF.

CDR3 DNA sequence: TGTGCCAGCAGTGTATTCGGTCAGACCTACGAGCAGTACTTC. Translating gives CASSVFGQTYEQYF. V is TRBV27 and J is TRBJ2-7, with unresolved D. This CDR3 has 14 residues. Germline V CDR1 and CDR2: MNHEY, SMNVEV (reference sequence). V lost 5 bases and J lost 2, with 13 bases in between.

J is TRBJ2-2 and V is TRBV7-9; unclear D gene. Trimming removed 6 bases at V and 2 bases at J, with 16 bases between. Germline assignment: CDR1 SEHNR and CDR2 FQNEAQ (reference sequence). This CDR3 is 16 amino acids long. CDR3 nucleotide sequence: TGTGCCAGCAGGGATTTGCTCGACCCCAACACCGGGGAGCTGTTTTTT. Protein: CASRDLLDPNTGELFF. Looking up the rest from reference TRBV7-9 and TRBJ2-2 gives the full variable domain: DTGVSQNPRHKITKRGQNVTFRCDPISEHNRLYWYRQTLGQGPEFLTYFQNEAQLEKSRLLSDRFSAERPKGSFSTLEIQRTEQGDSAMYLCASRDLLDPNTGELFFGEGSRLTVL.

This clonotype was seen only a few times. The chain recombines TRBV5-1 with TRBJ2-5; D remains ambiguous. Trimming pared 0 bases from V and 3 bases from J, leaving 9 bases between. CDR1 SGHRS and CDR2 YFSETQ come from the germline V gene. The length of the CDR3 is 14 residues. CDR3 coding DNA: TGCGCCAGCAGCTTGGGTTATTTTGAAGAGACCCAGTACTTC. Amino acids: CASSLGYFEETQYF.

This chain links TRBV30 with TRBJ2-7; D gene uncertain. The germline V gene encodes CDR1 GTSNPN and CDR2 SVGIG (reference sequence). This CDR3 contains 13 residues. The V end lost 3 bases, the J end lost 5 bases, and 14 bases lay between the germline ends. The CDR3 DNA follows: TGTGCCTGGAGGGGTATATCCTACAACGAGCAGTACTTC. Translation: CAWRGISYNEQYF.

This clonotype was found a few times. The V call is TRBV12-3 or TRBV12-4, the J call TRBJ1-5; D unresolved. CDR3 size: 15 residues. The V and J ends lost 1 base and 4 bases respectively, with 11 bases between them. CDR3 amino acids: CASSLGAGMNQPQHF. The CDR3 DNA reads TGTGCCAGCAGTTTAGGCGCAGGTATGAATCAGCCCCAGCATTTT.

This chain joins TRBV7-2 and TRBJ2-3, with 9 nucleotides matching TRBD2. CDR1 is SGHTA and CDR2 is FQGNSA in the germline V gene. Trimming cost V 4 bases and J 8 bases; bases outside gene matches: 4. This CDR3 has 13 amino acids. The CDR3 is CASSSETSGTQYF. CDR3 nucleotides: TGTGCCAGCAGCTCCGAGACTAGCGGTACGCAGTATTTT.

The chain is built from TRBV19 and TRBJ2-5; D possibly corresponds to TRBD1 (6 bases). This CDR3 has 13 residues. V lost 6 bases and J 11 bases, leaving 19 bases between the germline ends. Per the germline V gene, CDR1 is LNHDA and CDR2 is SQIVND (reference sequence). The CDR3 spells CASSLQGWNEQYF. The CDR3 DNA follows: TGTGCCAGTAGCCTACAGGGTTGGAATGAGCAGTACTTC.